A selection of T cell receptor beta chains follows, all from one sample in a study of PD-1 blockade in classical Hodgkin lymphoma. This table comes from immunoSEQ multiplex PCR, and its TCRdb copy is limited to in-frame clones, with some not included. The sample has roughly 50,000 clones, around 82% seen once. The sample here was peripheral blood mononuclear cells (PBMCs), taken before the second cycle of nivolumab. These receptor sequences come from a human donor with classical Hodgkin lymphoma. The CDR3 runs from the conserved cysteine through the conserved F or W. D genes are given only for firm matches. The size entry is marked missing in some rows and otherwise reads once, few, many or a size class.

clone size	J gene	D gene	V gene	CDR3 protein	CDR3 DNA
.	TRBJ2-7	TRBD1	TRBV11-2	CASSSGGHEQYF	TGTGCCAGCAGCTCAGGGGGCCACGAGCAGTACTTC
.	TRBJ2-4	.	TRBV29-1	CSPRLGDIQYF	TGCAGCCCGAGGTTAGGAGACATTCAGTACTTC
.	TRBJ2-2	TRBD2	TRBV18	CASSLPGAGDTGELFF	TGTGCCAGCTCACTGCCGGGTGCGGGAGACACCGGGGAGCTGTTTTTT
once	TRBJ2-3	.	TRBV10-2	CASSEGSTDTQYF	TGCGCCAGCAGTGAGGGCAGCACAGATACGCAGTATTTT
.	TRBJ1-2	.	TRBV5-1	CASREGVTPVTF	TGCGCCAGCAGGGAGGGGGTCACGCCGGTCACCTTC
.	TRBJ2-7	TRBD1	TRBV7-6	CASSSRDRIYEQYF	TGTGCCAGCAGCTCCCGGGACAGGATCTACGAGCAGTACTTC
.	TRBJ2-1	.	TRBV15	CATSRGTEYNEQFF	TGTGCCACCAGCAGAGGGACCGAGTACAATGAGCAGTTCTTC
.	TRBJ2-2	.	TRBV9	CASSVSTNTGELFF	TGTGCCAGCAGCGTATCGACGAACACCGGGGAGCTGTTTTTT
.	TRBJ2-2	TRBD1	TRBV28	CASSFPRTGDGWDAGELFF	TGTGCCAGCAGTTTCCCCCGGACAGGGGACGGATGGGACGCCGGGGAGCTGTTTTTT
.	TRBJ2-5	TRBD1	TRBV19	CASSIEGQGATQYF	TGTGCCAGTAGTATAGAGGGACAGGGGGCGACCCAGTACTTC
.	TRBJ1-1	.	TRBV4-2	CASSQPQLNTEAFF	TGTGCCAGCAGCCAACCCCAATTGAACACTGAAGCTTTCTTT
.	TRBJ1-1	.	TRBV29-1	CSAVRGTENTEAFF	TGCAGCGCCGTCCGTGGGACGGAGAACACTGAAGCTTTCTTT
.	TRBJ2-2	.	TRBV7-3	CASSQGPGGGTGELFF	TGTGCCAGCAGTCAGGGCCCCGGTGGGGGCACCGGGGAGCTGTTTTTT
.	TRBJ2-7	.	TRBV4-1	CASSPGGGSYEQYF	TGCGCCAGCAGTCCAGGTGGCGGCTCCTACGAGCAGTACTTC
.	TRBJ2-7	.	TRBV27	CASSLPGADQYF	TGTGCCAGCAGTTTACCGGGAGCGGATCAGTACTTC
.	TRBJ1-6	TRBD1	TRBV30	CAWRGQGLGSPLHF	TGTGCCTGGAGGGGACAGGGGCTTGGTTCACCCCTCCACTTT
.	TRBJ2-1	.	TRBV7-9	CASSYNRSYNEQFF	TGTGCCAGCAGCTATAACAGGTCCTACAATGAGCAGTTCTTC
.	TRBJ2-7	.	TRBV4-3	CASSQGDNAYEQYF	TGCGCCAGCAGCCAAGGGGACAATGCCTACGAGCAGTACTTC
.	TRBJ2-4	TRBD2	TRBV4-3	CASSQGTGLGKNIQYF	TGCGCCAGCAGCCAAGGTACGGGACTAGGCAAAAACATTCAGTACTTC
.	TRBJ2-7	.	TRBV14	CASSRDPTSSYEQYF	TGTGCCAGCAGCCGGGATCCAACGAGCTCCTACGAGCAGTACTTC
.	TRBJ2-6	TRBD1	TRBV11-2	CASSSFRDRGPGANVLTF	TGTGCCAGCAGCTCCTTCCGGGACAGGGGGCCTGGGGCCAACGTCCTGACTTTC
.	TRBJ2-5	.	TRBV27	CASSRDDRETQYF	TGTGCCAGCAGTAGGGACGACCGTGAGACCCAGTACTTC
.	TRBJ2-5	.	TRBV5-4	CASSLAQTQETQYF	TGTGCCAGCAGCTTGGCTCAGACACAAGAGACCCAGTACTTC
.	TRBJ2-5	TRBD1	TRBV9	CASSYRATGVEETQYF	TGTGCCAGCAGCTACCGTGCGACAGGGGTCGAAGAGACCCAGTACTTC
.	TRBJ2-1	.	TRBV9	CASSVASAYNEQFF	TGTGCCAGCAGCGTAGCCAGCGCCTACAATGAGCAGTTCTTC
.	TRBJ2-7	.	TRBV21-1	CASSAQGTGAEQYF	TGTGCCAGCAGCGCACAAGGAACAGGGGCCGAGCAGTACTTC
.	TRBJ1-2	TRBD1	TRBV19	CASRQKVHGTGGLYGYTF	TGTGCCAGTCGACAAAAAGTACACGGGACAGGGGGCCTCTATGGCTACACCTTC
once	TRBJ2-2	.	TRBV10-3	CAISDPNGVGELFF	TGTGCCATCAGTGATCCCAATGGGGTCGGGGAGCTGTTTTTT
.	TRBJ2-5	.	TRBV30	CAWSGGGEETQYF	TGTGCCTGGAGTGGAGGGGGAGAAGAGACCCAGTACTTC
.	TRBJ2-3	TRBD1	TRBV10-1	CASSEDREGRSSTDTQYF	TGCGCCAGCAGTGAAGACAGGGAAGGGCGATCTAGCACAGATACGCAGTATTTT
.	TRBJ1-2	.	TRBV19	CASSRGLENYGYTF	TGTGCCAGTAGTCGAGGCCTAGAAAACTATGGCTACACCTTC
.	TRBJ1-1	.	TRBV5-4	CASSPVGNTEAFF	TGTGCCAGCAGCCCCGTCGGAAACACTGAAGCTTTCTTT
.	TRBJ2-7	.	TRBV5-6	CASSFKGSGNYEQYF	TGTGCCAGCAGCTTCAAAGGGTCGGGAAACTACGAGCAGTACTTC
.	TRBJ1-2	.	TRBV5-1	CASRLAEGQGYGYTF	TGCGCCAGCAGGCTGGCGGAGGGGCAGGGATATGGCTACACCTTC
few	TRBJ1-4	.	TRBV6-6	CASSYSRGPNEKLFF	TGTGCCAGCAGTTACTCCAGGGGACCTAATGAAAAACTGTTTTTT
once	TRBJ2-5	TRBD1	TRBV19	CASSNIGDSAQETQYF	TGTGCCAGTAGTAATATCGGGGACAGTGCACAAGAGACCCAGTACTTC
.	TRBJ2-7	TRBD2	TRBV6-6	CASSASLAGVSNEQYF	TGTGCCAGCAGTGCCTCACTAGCGGGAGTTTCTAACGAGCAGTACTTC
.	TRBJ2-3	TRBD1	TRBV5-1	CASSLQGYTQYF	TGCGCCAGCAGCTTACAGGGGTATACGCAGTATTTT
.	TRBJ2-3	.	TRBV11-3	CASSLPGSDTQYF	TGTGCCAGCAGCTTACCAGGGTCGGATACGCAGTATTTT
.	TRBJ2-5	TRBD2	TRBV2	CASSPYGEREQYF	TGTGCCAGCAGTCCTTACGGGGAGCGGGAGCAGTACTTC
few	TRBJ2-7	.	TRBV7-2	CASTRDRRSYEQYF	TGTGCCAGCACCCGGGATCGACGCTCCTACGAGCAGTACTTC
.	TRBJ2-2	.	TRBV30	CAWSVGGWVSGELFF	TGTGCCTGGAGTGTGGGGGGCTGGGTGTCCGGGGAGCTGTTTTTT
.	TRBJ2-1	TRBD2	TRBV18	CASSPTTSGEQFF	TGTGCCAGCTCGCCCACGACTAGCGGTGAGCAGTTCTTC
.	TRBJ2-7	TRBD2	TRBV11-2	CASSLGTSGGNEQYF	TGTGCCAGCAGCTTAGGGACTAGCGGGGGTAATGAGCAGTACTTC